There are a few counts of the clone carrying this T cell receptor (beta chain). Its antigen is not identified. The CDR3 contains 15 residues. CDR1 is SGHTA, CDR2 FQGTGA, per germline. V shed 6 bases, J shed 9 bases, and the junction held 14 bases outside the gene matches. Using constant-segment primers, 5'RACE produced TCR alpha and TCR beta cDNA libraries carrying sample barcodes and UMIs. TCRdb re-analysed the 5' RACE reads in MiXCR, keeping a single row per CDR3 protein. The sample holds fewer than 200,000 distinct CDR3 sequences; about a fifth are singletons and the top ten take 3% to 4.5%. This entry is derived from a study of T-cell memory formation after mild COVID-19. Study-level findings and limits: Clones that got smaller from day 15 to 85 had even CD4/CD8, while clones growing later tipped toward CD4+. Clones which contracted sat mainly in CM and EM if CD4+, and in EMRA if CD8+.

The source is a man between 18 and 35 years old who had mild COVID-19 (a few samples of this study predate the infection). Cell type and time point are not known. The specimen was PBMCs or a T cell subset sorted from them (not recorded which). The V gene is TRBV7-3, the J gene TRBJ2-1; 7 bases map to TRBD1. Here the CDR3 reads CASRPFGTAKIEQFF. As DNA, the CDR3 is TGTGCCAGCAGGCCTTTCGGGACAGCTAAAATTGAGCAGTTCTTC.